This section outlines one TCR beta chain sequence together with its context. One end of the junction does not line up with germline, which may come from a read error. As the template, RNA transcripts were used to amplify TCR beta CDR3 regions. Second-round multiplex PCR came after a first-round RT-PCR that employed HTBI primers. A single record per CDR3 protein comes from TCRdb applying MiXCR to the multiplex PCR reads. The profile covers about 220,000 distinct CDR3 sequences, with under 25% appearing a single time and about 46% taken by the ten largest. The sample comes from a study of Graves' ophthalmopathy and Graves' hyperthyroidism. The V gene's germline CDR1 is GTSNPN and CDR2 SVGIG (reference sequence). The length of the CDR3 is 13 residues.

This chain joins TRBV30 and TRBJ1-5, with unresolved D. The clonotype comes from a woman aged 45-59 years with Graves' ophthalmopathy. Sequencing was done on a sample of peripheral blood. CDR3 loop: CARSVKGSQPQHF. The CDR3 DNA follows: TGTGCCCGGAGTGTAAAAGGGAGTCAGCCCCAGCATTTT.